This is a list of T cell receptor beta chains from one sample in a study of blood T cell repertoires in COVID-19. Some clones are missing from TCRdb's copy, which holds only in-frame ones; the method was immunoSEQ multiplex PCR. The sample has some 240,000 clones; more than 65% are singletons. Sequenced: peripheral blood. Receptor source: a woman aged 40 to 49 who had recovered from COVID-19. The CDR3 runs from the conserved cysteine through the conserved F or W. A D gene is named only where the DNA matches it firmly. A row's size may be missing; if present it is once, few, many or a size class.

D	length	size	J	V	DNA	CDR3
-	17	-	TRBJ2-3	TRBV19	TGTGCCAGTAGATGTGGCGAACAGGGACCCGTACCAGATACGCAGTATTTT	CASRCGEQGPVPDTQYF
-	13	-	TRBJ1-1	TRBV28	TGTGCCAGCATCGGGACAATAGACACTGAAGCTTTCTTT	CASIGTIDTEAFF
TRBD2	16	-	TRBJ2-1	TRBV3-1/TRBV3-2	TGTGCCAGCAGCGAACTTAGCGGGGGGCGGGGGAATGAGCAGTTCTTC	CASSELSGGRGNEQFF
TRBD1	15	-	TRBJ2-7	TRBV25-1	TGTGCCAGCACCACCGGGACAGGACCTATCTACGAGCAGTACTTC	CASTTGTGPIYEQYF
-	12	-	TRBJ1-5	TRBV12-3/TRBV12-4	TGTGCCAGCAGTCAGGGGCTAGGGCCCCAGCATTTT	CASSQGLGPQHF
TRBD2	13	-	TRBJ2-3	TRBV5-1	TGCGCCAGCCGGACTAGCGGGGAGGATACGCAGTATTTT	CASRTSGEDTQYF
TRBD2	17	once	TRBJ2-2	TRBV4-3	TGCGCCAGCAGCCCCAGAGCGGGGGGAATGAACACCGGGGAGCTGTTTTTT	CASSPRAGGMNTGELFF
TRBD1	12	-	TRBJ1-1	TRBV5-8	TGTGCCGGCGACAGGGGGCCCACTGAAGCTTTCTTT	CAGDRGPTEAFF
-	14	-	TRBJ2-7	TRBV5-1	TGCGCCAGCGGAAGACAGGTCAGCTCCTACGAGCAGTACTTC	CASGRQVSSYEQYF
-	17	-	TRBJ1-2	TRBV4-3	TGCGCCAGCAGCCAAGGCGTTAACAGCCCGGGAGGCTATGGCTACACCTTC	CASSQGVNSPGGYGYTF
TRBD1	14	-	TRBJ1-1	TRBV18	TGTGCCAGCTCACGTGAGACAGGGATATTTGAAGCTTTCTTT	CASSRETGIFEAFF
-	14	-	TRBJ1-5	TRBV5-1	TGCGCCAGCAGCTTGGGGACAGGCAATCAGCCCCAGCATTTT	CASSLGTGNQPQHF
TRBD1	15	-	TRBJ2-6	TRBV27	TGTGCCAGCAGGAAGACAGGGACAGGGGCCAACGTCCTGACTTTC	CASRKTGTGANVLTF
TRBD1	14	-	TRBJ1-2	TRBV5-1	TGCGCCAGCAGCTCAGGGACAGGGGGCGTTGGCTACACCTTC	CASSSGTGGVGYTF
-	16	-	TRBJ2-1	TRBV21-1	TGTGCCAGCAGCACGATAAGGGGGGGAAAAAAGAATGAGCAGTTCTTC	CASSTIRGGKKNEQFF
-	14	-	TRBJ2-5	TRBV7-2	TGTGCCAGCAGCTTATACGGTGCCGAAGAGACCCAGTACTTC	CASSLYGAEETQYF
-	15	-	TRBJ1-5	TRBV4-2	TGTGCCAGCAGCCAAGTCGGCGGCAACAATCAGCCCCAGCATTTT	CASSQVGGNNQPQHF
-	15	-	TRBJ1-5	TRBV19	TGTGCCAGTAGCCAACAGGGTTATAGCAATCAGCCCCAGCATTTT	CASSQQGYSNQPQHF
-	14	-	TRBJ2-1	TRBV11-3	TGTGCCAGCAGCCCTTTGACAGGAATTAATGAGCAGTTCTTC	CASSPLTGINEQFF
TRBD1	18	-	TRBJ2-2	TRBV24-1	TGTGCCACCAGAGGACAGGGGGTGGATTCGTTAACAACCGGGGAGCTGTTTTTT	CATRGQGVDSLTTGELFF
TRBD2	13	-	TRBJ2-3	TRBV12-3/TRBV12-4	TGTGCCACCGTAGCGGGGGCCACAGATACGCAGTATTTT	CATVAGATDTQYF
-	12	-	TRBJ2-5	TRBV11-2	TGTGCCAGCACCAGGATGCAAGAGACCCAGTACTTC	CASTRMQETQYF
TRBD1	14	-	TRBJ2-7	TRBV6-2/TRBV6-3	TGTGCCAGCAGTTCCAAGGACAGGCTCGCCGAGCAGTACTTC	CASSSKDRLAEQYF
TRBD2	15	-	TRBJ2-4	TRBV7-2	TGTGCCAGCAGCCCCCACGCGGGAGGGGGAAACATTCAGTACTTC	CASSPHAGGGNIQYF
-	15	-	TRBJ1-1	TRBV11-3	TGTGCCAGCTCGGGGGGTTCATCCGTGAACACTGAAGCTTTCTTT	CASSGGSSVNTEAFF
TRBD1	15	-	TRBJ2-7	TRBV18	TGTGCCAGCTCACCAATGACAGGGGACCCCTACGAGCAGTACTTC	CASSPMTGDPYEQYF
TRBD1	18	-	TRBJ1-2	TRBV18	TGTGCCAGCTCACCGGTCCCGGGACAGGGTGTTTTGGGATATGGCTACACCTTC	CASSPVPGQGVLGYGYTF
-	14	-	TRBJ2-3	TRBV3-1/TRBV3-2	TGTGCCAGCAGCCCGTTAAGCTCTTCAGATACGCAGTATTTT	CASSPLSSSDTQYF
TRBD1	16	-	TRBJ2-2	TRBV24-1	TGTGCCACCAGTGATTCCAGACAGGGTGATACCGGGGAGCTGTTTTTT	CATSDSRQGDTGELFF